The clone carrying this T cell receptor (beta chain) has a handful of counts. The record originates from a study of patients and donors after allogeneic stem cell transplantation. The germline V gene encodes CDR1 SGHRS and CDR2 YFSETQ. V shed 1 base and J shed 2 bases, with 7 bases lying between them. This CDR3 has 13 residues. MiXCR was run by TCRdb on the RT-PCR reads, yielding one entry per CDR3 protein. The sample consists of approximately 410,000 distinct CDR3 sequences, around 15% of them appearing once. The chain couples TRBV5-1 to TRBJ2-7; D call uncertain. The sample comprised blood, either unsorted or a sorted T cell fraction (not recorded which). The TCR was taken from a human donor who was either an allogeneic HSCT recipient or a stem cell or donor lymphocyte infusion donor (not recorded which). It is not recorded whose cells these are; they may come from a transplant donor. The CDR3 bases are TGCGCCAGCAGCTTGAACCATCCCTACGAGCAGTACTTC. It encodes CASSLNHPYEQYF.